This T cell receptor (beta chain) was sequenced during a study of blood T cell repertoires in COVID-19. Across the study: Whether acute or convalescent, the COVID-19 samples came from the United States, Italy and Spain. The analysed material was cDNA or gDNA that came from T cells, B-cell-depleted T cells, or PBMCs.

Authors' processing steps: Cell counts per sample came from amplifying reference gene primers. Data came from immunoSEQ multiplex PCR; TCRdb stores just in-frame clones and leaves some out. That table gives V, J and clone size, and the DNA gave D and trimming. The data show under 60,000 clones, 70% to 90% seen once. V shed 3 bases, J shed 4 bases, and the junction held 6 bases outside the gene matches. The CDR3 totals 15 residues. The germline V gene encodes CDR1 SGDLS and CDR2 YYNGEE. The chain has TRBV9 and TRBJ2-7, with 11 bases lining up with TRBD1. The specimen was peripheral blood. The clonotype originates from a man aged 60-69 years with acute or convalescent COVID-19. The DNA for the CDR3 is TGTGCCAGCAGCGAGGGGACAGGGGGAAAGTACGAGCAGTACTTC. Amino acids: CASSEGTGGKYEQYF. The complete variable domain, with remaining parts taken from reference TRBV9 and TRBJ2-7, reads DSGVTQTPKHLITATGQRVTLRCSPRSGDLSVYWYQQSLDQGLQFLIQYYNGEERAKGNILERFSAQQFPDLHSELNLSSLELGDSALYFCASSEGTGGKYEQYFGPGTRLTVT.